The sequence of this T cell receptor (beta chain) was determined in a study of technical replicates of blood from several donors. Libraries were prepared by immunoSEQ multiplex PCR; TCRdb keeps only in-frame clonotypes and omits some of them. The top ten hold approximately 0.4% of the sample, which has 70,000 to 90,000 clones, approximately 94% seen once. This clone was seen only once. The receptor's source is a human donor in good health. The sample consisted of T cells isolated from PBMCs.

In DNA, the CDR3 is TGTGCCAGCAGAAATAAGATTGGTGGGGACAGATTCTACGAGCAGTACTTC. It is translated as CASRNKIGGDRFYEQYF. The J gene is TRBJ2-7, the V gene TRBV7-2, with 7 bases matching TRBD1. Losses at the gene ends were 6 bases for V and 3 bases for J; bases not matched to a gene: 17. The CDR3 spans 17 residues. Germline V gene sequence: CDR1 SGHTA, CDR2 FQGNSA.